This passage covers 17 T cell receptor beta chains from one sample sequenced in a study of blood T cell repertoires in COVID-19. Here immunoSEQ multiplex PCR was the method, and the copy in TCRdb shows in-frame clones only, minus some. The sample consists of around 190,000 clones, about 88% of them appearing once. The sequencing input was PBMCs or T cells enriched from blood (not recorded which). The receptor set was obtained from a woman in her thirties or forties in a cohort exposed to, infected with or recovered from COVID-19 (not recorded which).

The chain recombines TRBV5-1 with TRBJ2-7; tentatively, D is TRBD1 (5 bases). V dropped 0 bases and J dropped 2 bases, with 15 bases sitting between them. This CDR3 has 16 amino acids. Germline V gene sequence: CDR1 SGHRS, CDR2 YFSETQ. Written as DNA, the CDR3 is TGCGCCAGCAGCTTGGAGGGGTCGGGCGGAGCCTACGAGCAGTACTTC. Protein product: CASSLEGSGGAYEQYF.

The V and J genes are TRBV19 and TRBJ2-7, with D maybe TRBD2 (6 bases). Germline CDR1 is LNHDA and CDR2 is SQIVND (reference sequence). Trimming took off 5 bases at V and 0 bases at J, with 11 bases between the two ends. The CDR3 is made up of 14 amino acids. CDR3: CASSETGSSYEQYF. The CDR3 DNA is TGTGCCAGTAGTGAAACCGGGAGCTCCTACGAGCAGTACTTC.

For this clone: The germline gene is not matched at one end of the junction; a read error may be the cause. J is TRBJ2-5 and V is TRBV12-3 or TRBV12-4; D is unresolved. The CDR3 is made up of 10 amino acids. Written as DNA, the CDR3 is TGTGCCAGCAGCTTAGAGACCCAGTACTTC. The encoded protein is CASSLETQYF.

The V and J genes are TRBV5-1 and TRBJ1-1, with D perhaps matching TRBD1 (5 bases). CDR3 length equals 15 residues. Trimming shortened V by 0 bases and J by 4 bases, and 13 bases separated the two germline ends. Germline V CDR1 and CDR2: SGHRS, YFSETQ. For the CDR3, the DNA is TGCGCCAGCAGCTTGGCCGGGCAGGGCAGCACTGAAGCTTTCTTT. Translation: CASSLAGQGSTEAFF.

The V and J genes are TRBV28 and TRBJ1-1; D might be TRBD1 (6 bases). CDR3 length: 16 residues. Germline V gene data show CDR1 as MDHEN and CDR2 as SYDVKM. Trimming stripped 1 base from V and 0 bases from J, with 12 bases between. CDR3 sequence reads: CASSLFKTGMNTEAFF. CDR3 nucleotides: TGTGCCAGCAGTTTATTCAAAACAGGGATGAACACTGAAGCTTTCTTT.

This clone was counted a few times. This chain connects TRBV11-2 to TRBJ1-1; possibly TRBD1 for D (5 bases). Trimming removed 3 bases from V and 4 bases from J, with 6 bases in between. The germline gives CDR1 SGHAT, CDR2 FQNNGV. The CDR3 length is 12 residues. The DNA of the CDR3 is TGTGCCAGCAGCTTCCAGGGCACTGAAGCTTTCTTT. It specifies CASSFQGTEAFF.

The chain is built from TRBV10-1 and TRBJ2-1, with D possibly TRBD2 on 5 matching bases. Trimming shortened V by 0 bases and J by 6 bases, and 9 bases separated the two germline ends. Germline V gene lookup returns CDR1 WNHNN and CDR2 SYGVQD (reference sequence). This CDR3 contains 14 residues. CDR3 sequence: CASSESSSGNEQFF. CDR3 coding DNA: TGCGCCAGCAGTGAGTCGTCCAGCGGCAATGAGCAGTTCTTC.

This clone was counted once. The rearrangement joins TRBV7-9 to TRBJ2-7; D is possibly TRBD2 (6 bases). This CDR3 has 11 residues. Per germline, CDR1 SEHNR and CDR2 FQNEAQ (reference sequence). V gave up 7 bases and J gave up 6 bases, with 10 bases separating them. The CDR3 is CASNTGGEQYF. DNA of the CDR3: TGTGCCAGCAATACCGGGGGCGAGCAGTACTTC.

The chain is built from TRBV2 and TRBJ2-2, with 8 bases fitting TRBD2. With 6 bases clipped from V and 6 bases from J, the junction kept 9 bases outside the gene matches. The CDR3 length is 15 residues. Germline V gene sequence: CDR1 SNHLY, CDR2 FYNNEI. CDR3 sequence reads: CASSMLAGFPGELFF. CDR3 in DNA: TGTGCCAGCAGCATGCTAGCGGGTTTTCCCGGGGAGCTGTTTTTT.

This clone was seen once. The gene calls are TRBV7-8 and TRBJ1-1; D is ambiguous. The V gene's germline CDR1 is SGHVS and CDR2 FQNEAQ. This CDR3 spans 15 amino acids. Trimming left V 6 bases short and J 0 bases short, with 14 bases between. The CDR3 sequence is CASRPGPSMNTEAFF. In DNA form, the CDR3 reads TGTGCCAGCAGACCGGGTCCCTCCATGAACACTGAAGCTTTCTTT.

J is TRBJ2-3 and V is TRBV5-1; TRBD2 matches at 7 bases. CDR3 length: 16 residues. The V gene end was trimmed by 0 bases and the J gene end by 2 bases; junction bases not matched to a gene: 6. Per the germline V gene, CDR1 is SGHRS and CDR2 is YFSETQ. CDR3 sequence: CASSLVGAGTTDTQYF. In DNA form, the CDR3 reads TGCGCCAGCAGCTTGGTCGGAGCGGGGACCACAGATACGCAGTATTTT.

The chain carries TRBV2 and TRBJ1-1; D gene uncertain. Germline V gives CDR1 SNHLY, CDR2 FYNNEI. The CDR3 covers 12 residues. V dropped 7 bases and J dropped 1 base, with 7 bases sitting between them. The CDR3 coding sequence is TGTGCCAGCATTCGAGAGAACACTGAAGCTTTCTTT. Its translation: CASIRENTEAFF.

The genes are TRBV29-1 and TRBJ2-5, with D uncertain. Germline V gene lookup returns CDR1 SQVTM and CDR2 ANQGSEA. The CDR3 extends over 13 amino acids. The V end was cut by 7 bases, the J end by 1 base, with 13 bases between. The chain's CDR3 is CSADPGVQETQYF. For the CDR3, the DNA is TGCAGCGCAGACCCGGGTGTCCAAGAGACCCAGTACTTC.

The chain couples TRBV2 to TRBJ2-1; 14 bases are a match to TRBD2. This CDR3 has 15 residues. Looked up from germline, CDR1 is SNHLY and CDR2 is FYNNEI. V lost 4 bases to trimming and J lost 4 bases; unmatched junction nucleotides: 0. The CDR3 spells CASSGTSGGYNEQFF. The CDR3 bases are TGTGCCAGCAGTGGGACTAGCGGGGGGTACAATGAGCAGTTCTTC.

The chain is built from TRBV7-9 and TRBJ2-1; 7 bases agree with TRBD2. Germline V gene sequence: CDR1 SEHNR, CDR2 FQNEAQ (reference sequence). The trim removed 8 bases at V and 8 bases at J, leaving 15 bases unmatched. The CDR3 has 15 residues. CDR3 residues: CASSDSGPQVDEQFF. The CDR3 DNA reads TGTGCCAGCTCGGATAGCGGGCCCCAAGTGGATGAGCAGTTCTTC.

The chain uses TRBV7-2 and TRBJ2-3; 12 positions match TRBD2. Looked up from germline, CDR1 is SGHTA and CDR2 is FQGNSA. The CDR3 has 16 amino acids. Trimming at V came to 4 bases and at J to 5 bases, leaving 7 bases not matched to a gene. Written as DNA, the CDR3 is TGTGCCAGCAGCTCCGGGGGGGGACTAGCGGGAGATACGCAGTATTTT. This sequence encodes CASSSGGGLAGDTQYF.

The chain recombines TRBV15 with TRBJ2-3; D might be TRBD2 (5 bases). This CDR3 has 16 amino acids. CDR1 is LNHNV and CDR2 is YYDKDF in the germline V gene (reference sequence). The V gene lost 0 bases and the J gene lost 1 base, with 11 bases spanning the gap. The DNA of the CDR3 is TGTGCCACCAGCAGAGATGTGGCGGGTCGCACAGATACGCAGTATTTT. This gives the protein CATSRDVAGRTDTQYF.